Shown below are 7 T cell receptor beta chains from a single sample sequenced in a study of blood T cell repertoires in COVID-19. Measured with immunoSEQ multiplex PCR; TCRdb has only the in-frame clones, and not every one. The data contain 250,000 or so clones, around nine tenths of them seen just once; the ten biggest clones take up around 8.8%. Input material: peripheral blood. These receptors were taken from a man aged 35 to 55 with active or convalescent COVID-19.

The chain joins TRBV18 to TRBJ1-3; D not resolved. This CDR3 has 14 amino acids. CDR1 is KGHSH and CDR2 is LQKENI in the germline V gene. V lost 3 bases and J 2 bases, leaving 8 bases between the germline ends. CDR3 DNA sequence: TGTGCCAGCTCACCCGGGGAAACTGGAAACACCATATATTTT. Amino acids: CASSPGETGNTIYF.

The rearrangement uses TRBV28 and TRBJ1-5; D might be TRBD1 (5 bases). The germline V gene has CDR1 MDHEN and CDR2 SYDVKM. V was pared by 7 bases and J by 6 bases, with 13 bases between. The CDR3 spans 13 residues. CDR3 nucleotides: TGTGCCAGCACTCGGAGGGGCGTTCAGCCCCAGCATTTT. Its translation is CASTRRGVQPQHF.

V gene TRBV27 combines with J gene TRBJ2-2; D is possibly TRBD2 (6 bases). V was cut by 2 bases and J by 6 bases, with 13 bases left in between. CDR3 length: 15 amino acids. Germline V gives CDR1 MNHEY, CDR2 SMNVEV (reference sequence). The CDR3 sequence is CASSLIGSAAGELFF. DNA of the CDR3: TGTGCCAGCAGTTTAATCGGGAGTGCGGCCGGGGAGCTGTTTTTT.

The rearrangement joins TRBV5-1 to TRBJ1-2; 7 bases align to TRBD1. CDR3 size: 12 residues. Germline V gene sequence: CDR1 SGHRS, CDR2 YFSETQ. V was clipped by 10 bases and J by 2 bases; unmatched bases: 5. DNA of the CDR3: TGCGCCGTGGGACAGACGAACTATGGCTACACCTTC. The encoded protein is CAVGQTNYGYTF.

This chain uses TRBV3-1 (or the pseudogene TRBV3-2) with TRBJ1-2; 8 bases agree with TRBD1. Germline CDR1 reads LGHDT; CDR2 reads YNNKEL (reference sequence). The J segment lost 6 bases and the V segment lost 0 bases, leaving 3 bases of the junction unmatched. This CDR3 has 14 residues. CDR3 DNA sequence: TGTGCCAGCAGCCAAGAAGTCAGGGGGCATGGCTACACCTTC. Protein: CASSQEVRGHGYTF.

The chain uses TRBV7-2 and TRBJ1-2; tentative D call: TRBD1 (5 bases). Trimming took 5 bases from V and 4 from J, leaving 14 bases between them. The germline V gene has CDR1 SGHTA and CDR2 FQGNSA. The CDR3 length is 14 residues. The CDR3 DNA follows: TGTGCCAGCAGCCCTGGGGGGAGAATCTATGGCTACACCTTC. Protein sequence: CASSPGGRIYGYTF.

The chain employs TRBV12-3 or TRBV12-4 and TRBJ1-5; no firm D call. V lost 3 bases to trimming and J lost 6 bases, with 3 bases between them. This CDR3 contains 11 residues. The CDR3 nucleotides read TGTGCCAGCAGTTTCGGTCAGCCCCAGCATTTT. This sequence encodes CASSFGQPQHF.